The T cell receptor beta chain described here comes from a study of early T cells in non-severe SARS-CoV-2 infection. Germline CDR1 reads MDHEN; CDR2 reads SYDVKM. The CDR3 contains 15 residues. V lost 4 bases to trimming and J lost 0 bases, with 10 bases between them. This clonotype was detected ten times or more. TCRdb itself ran the 5' RACE reads through MiXCR, one entry per CDR3 protein. The sample records under 45,000 distinct CDR3 sequences, less than 8% being singletons. The sequence derives from an adult who was a healthcare worker with PCR-confirmed SARS-CoV-2 infection or an uninfected control (not recorded which). Sequences were derived from whole blood, sampled at baseline. The rearrangement joins TRBV28 to TRBJ2-4, with unresolved D. CDR3: CASSYSERAKNIQYF. As DNA, the CDR3 is TGTGCCAGCAGTTATTCGGAAAGAGCCAAAAACATTCAGTACTTC.